The table lists the clone carrying this TCR beta chain with many counts. The antigen is not known. The data derive from a study of T cells in Graves' hyperthyroidism and ophthalmopathy. Findings and caveats of the study: A model built on 13 V-J features separated ophthalmopathy from stable hyperthyroidism. Among thyroid clonotypes expanded above 0.001, most also appeared in blood. The model anticipated ophthalmopathy a median approximately 6.5 months pre-onset.

The CDR3 covers 17 residues. Trimming cost V 5 bases and J 3 bases, with 20 bases left between them. The V gene's germline CDR1 is MNHEY and CDR2 SMNVEV (reference sequence). Amplification targeted TCR beta CDR3 regions from RNA transcripts. TCR CDR3 underwent first-round RT-PCR with the HTBI primer set. TCRdb reprocessed the multiplex PCR reads with MiXCR, giving one entry per CDR3 protein. The data contain roughly 400,000 distinct CDR3 sequences, roughly 14% of them singletons. Thyroid ultrasound and orbital computed tomography, with clinical symptoms and serum thyroxine and TRAb, informed diagnoses.

The V call is TRBV27, the J call TRBJ2-1; possibly TRBD1 or TRBD2 for D (5 bases each). The clonotype originates from a woman aged 18 to 35 with Graves' hyperthyroidism that later progressed to Graves' ophthalmopathy. Sequencing was performed on blood. The CDR3 loop reads CASSMGRNLRFYNEQFF. The CDR3 bases are TGTGCCAGCAGTATGGGACGGAATCTGCGGTTCTACAATGAGCAGTTCTTC.